The clone carrying this TCR beta chain was seen only once. The V end was cut by 5 bases, the J end by 14 bases, with 14 bases between. Germline V gives CDR1 SGDLS, CDR2 YYNGEE. This CDR3 comprises 12 residues. Sorted-subset replicate PCRs used roughly 180 ng DNA, some 30,000 T cell genomes. The method was immunoSEQ multiplex PCR; TCRdb's version includes in-frame clones alone and lacks a portion of them. This table holds over 2 million clones, 95% found once. These data originate in a study of shared clonotypes between healthy human individuals. On the study more broadly: CD4 naive cells filled three plates per donor, CD4 memory three, CD8 naive two and CD8 memory one.

Source material: naive CD4+ T cells sorted from blood. Subset indicated: CD45RA+ positively selected. This TCR came from a man younger than 30 in good health. The V gene is TRBV9, the J gene TRBJ1-6; the D is unclear. The CDR3 protein is CASRETCRSLHF. CDR3 DNA sequence: TGTGCCAGCAGAGAAACTTGCCGGTCCCTCCACTTT.